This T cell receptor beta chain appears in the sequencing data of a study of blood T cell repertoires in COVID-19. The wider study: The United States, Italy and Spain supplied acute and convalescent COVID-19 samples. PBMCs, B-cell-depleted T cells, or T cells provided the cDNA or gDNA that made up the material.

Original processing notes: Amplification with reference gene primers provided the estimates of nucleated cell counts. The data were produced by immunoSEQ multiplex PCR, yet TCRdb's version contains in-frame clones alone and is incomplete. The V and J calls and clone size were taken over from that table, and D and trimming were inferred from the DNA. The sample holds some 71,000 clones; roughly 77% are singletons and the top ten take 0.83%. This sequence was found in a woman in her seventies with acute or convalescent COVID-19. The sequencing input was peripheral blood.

CDR3 amino acids: CASRRQGAKETQYF. The CDR3 region has the DNA TGTGCCAGCAGGCGACAGGGGGCTAAAGAGACCCAGTACTTC. The chain links TRBV3-1 (or the pseudogene TRBV3-2) to TRBJ2-5; 10 nucleotides align to TRBD1. The germline V gene has CDR1 LGHDT and CDR2 YNNKEL (reference sequence). The CDR3 is made up of 14 amino acids. V was pared by 6 bases and J by 3 bases, with 4 bases of the junction left unmatched.